This TCR beta chain derives from a study of identifying expanded T cells in peripheral blood. No infections or other immune events were documented during collection. Whole-study results and caveats: Differentially abundant clones: roughly 1.2 between replicates, just under 17 at around 14 days, less than 20 at four. Across healthy donors, higher total template counts meant significantly greater roughly 2-week count variance.

The table came from immunoSEQ multiplex PCR; TCRdb's copy has only in-frame clones and leaves some out. The sample lists some 75,000 clones; about nine tenths were seen once. In regard to this clone: The antigen is not known.

V was clipped by 5 bases and J by 1 base; unmatched bases: 0. The CDR3 contains 14 residues. Germline V gives CDR1 SNHLY, CDR2 FYNNEI. The sequence came from a person aged 18 to 70 in good health. Sequencing used blood. The gene calls are TRBV2 and TRBJ2-3, with TRBD2 matching 10 bases. CDR3 DNA: TGTGCCAGCAGTAGCGGGAGGGGCACAGATACGCAGTATTTT. Its translation: CASSSGRGTDTQYF. The full variable domain, completed using reference TRBV2 and TRBJ2-3, is EPEVTQTPSHQVTQMGQEVILRCVPISNHLYFYWYRQILGQKVEFLVSFYNNEISEKSEIFDDQFSVERPDGSNFTLKIRSTKLEDSAMYFCASSSGRGTDTQYFGPGTRLTVL.